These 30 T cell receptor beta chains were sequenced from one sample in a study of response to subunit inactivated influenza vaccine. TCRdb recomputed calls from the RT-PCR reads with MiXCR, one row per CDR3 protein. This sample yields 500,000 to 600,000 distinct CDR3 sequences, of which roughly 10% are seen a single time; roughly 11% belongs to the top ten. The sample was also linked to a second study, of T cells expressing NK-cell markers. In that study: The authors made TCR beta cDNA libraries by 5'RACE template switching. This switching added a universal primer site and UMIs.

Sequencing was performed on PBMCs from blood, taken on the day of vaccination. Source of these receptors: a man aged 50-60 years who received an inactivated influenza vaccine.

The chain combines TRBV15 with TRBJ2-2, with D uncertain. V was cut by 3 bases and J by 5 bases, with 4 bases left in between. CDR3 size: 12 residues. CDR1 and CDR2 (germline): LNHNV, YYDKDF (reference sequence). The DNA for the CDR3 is TGTGCCACCAGCAGCACTACCGGGGAGCTGTTTTTT. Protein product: CATSSTTGELFF.

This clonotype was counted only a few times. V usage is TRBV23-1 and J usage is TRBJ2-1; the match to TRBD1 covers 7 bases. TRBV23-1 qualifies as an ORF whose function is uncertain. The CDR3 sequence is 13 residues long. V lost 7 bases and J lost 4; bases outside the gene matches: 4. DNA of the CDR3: TGCGCCAGCACGGGGACAGTTTACAATGAGCAGTTCTTC. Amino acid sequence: CASTGTVYNEQFF.

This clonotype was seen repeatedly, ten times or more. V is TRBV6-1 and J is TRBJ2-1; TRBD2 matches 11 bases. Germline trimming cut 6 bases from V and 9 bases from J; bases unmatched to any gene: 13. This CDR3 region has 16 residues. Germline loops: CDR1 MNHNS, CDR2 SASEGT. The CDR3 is CASSSAGTSGFIEQFF. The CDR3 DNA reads TGTGCCAGCAGCTCCGCGGGGACTAGCGGCTTTATTGAGCAGTTCTTC.

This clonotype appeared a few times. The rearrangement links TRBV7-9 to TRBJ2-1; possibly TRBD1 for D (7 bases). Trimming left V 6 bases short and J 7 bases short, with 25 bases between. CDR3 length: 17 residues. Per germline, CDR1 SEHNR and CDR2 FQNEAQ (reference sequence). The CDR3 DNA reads TGTGCCAGCAGAAGGGAAAGGGGGCGCGGAGGGGATAATGAGCAGTTCTTC. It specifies CASRRERGRGGDNEQFF.

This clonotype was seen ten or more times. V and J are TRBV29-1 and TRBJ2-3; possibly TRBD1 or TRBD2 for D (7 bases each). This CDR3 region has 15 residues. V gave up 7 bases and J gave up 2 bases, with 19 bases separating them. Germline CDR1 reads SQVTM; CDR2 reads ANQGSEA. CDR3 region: CSACPGGDTTDTQYF. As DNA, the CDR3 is TGCAGCGCTTGCCCAGGGGGGGATACCACAGATACGCAGTATTTT.

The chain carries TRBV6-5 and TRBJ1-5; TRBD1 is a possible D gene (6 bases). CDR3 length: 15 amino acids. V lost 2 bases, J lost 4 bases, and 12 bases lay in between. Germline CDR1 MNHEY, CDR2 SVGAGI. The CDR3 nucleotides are TGTGCCAGCAGTTACGGAATTACAGGGAATCAGCCCCAGCATTTT. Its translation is CASSYGITGNQPQHF.

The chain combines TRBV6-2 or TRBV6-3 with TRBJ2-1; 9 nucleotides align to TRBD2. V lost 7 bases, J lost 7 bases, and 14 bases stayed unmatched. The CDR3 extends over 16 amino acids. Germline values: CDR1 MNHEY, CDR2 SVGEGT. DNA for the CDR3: TGTGCCAGCATGCCGCCCTTAGCGGGAGTGAGTAATGAGCAGTTCTTC. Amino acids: CASMPPLAGVSNEQFF.

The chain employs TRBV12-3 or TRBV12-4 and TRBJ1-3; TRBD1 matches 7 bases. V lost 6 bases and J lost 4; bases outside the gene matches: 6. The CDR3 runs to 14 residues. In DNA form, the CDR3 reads TGTGCCAGCAGCCACCGGGACAGAGGAAACACCATATATTTT. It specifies CASSHRDRGNTIYF.

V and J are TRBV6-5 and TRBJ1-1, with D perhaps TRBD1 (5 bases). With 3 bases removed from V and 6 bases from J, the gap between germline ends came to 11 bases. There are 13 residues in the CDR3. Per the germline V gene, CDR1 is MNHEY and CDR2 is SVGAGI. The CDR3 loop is CASSYPGSAEAFF. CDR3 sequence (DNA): TGTGCCAGCAGTTATCCAGGGAGCGCTGAAGCTTTCTTT.

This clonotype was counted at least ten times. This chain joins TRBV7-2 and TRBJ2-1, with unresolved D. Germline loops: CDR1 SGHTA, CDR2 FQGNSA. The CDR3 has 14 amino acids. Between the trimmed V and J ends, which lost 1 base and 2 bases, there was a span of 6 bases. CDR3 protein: CASSLVGTYNEQFF. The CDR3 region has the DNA TGTGCCAGCAGCTTAGTAGGGACCTACAATGAGCAGTTCTTC.

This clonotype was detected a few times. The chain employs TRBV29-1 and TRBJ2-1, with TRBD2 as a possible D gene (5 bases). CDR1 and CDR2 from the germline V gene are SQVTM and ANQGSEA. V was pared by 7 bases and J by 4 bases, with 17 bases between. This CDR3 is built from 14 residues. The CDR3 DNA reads TGCAGCGCGACCTGGGAGTCCAGGTACAATGAGCAGTTCTTC. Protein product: CSATWESRYNEQFF.

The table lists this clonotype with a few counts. For the CDR3, the DNA is TGCAGTGCTCCGGACAGGATAGGACAGCCCCAGCATTTT. Its translation: CSAPDRIGQPQHF. The rearrangement links TRBV20-1 to TRBJ1-5, with 7 bases lining up with TRBD1. V was clipped by 5 bases and J by 7 bases; unmatched bases: 8. CDR1 is DFQATT and CDR2 is SNEGSKA in the germline V gene (reference sequence). The CDR3 totals 13 residues.

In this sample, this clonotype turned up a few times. The CDR3 region has the DNA TGCAGTGCCCCGGGACGGGGAACCTACGAGCAGTACTTC. This encodes CSAPGRGTYEQYF. The rearrangement joins TRBV20-1 to TRBJ2-7; D possibly matches TRBD1 or TRBD2 (5 bases each). The germline CDR1 and CDR2 sequences are DFQATT and SNEGSKA (reference sequence). V was clipped by 6 bases and J by 2 bases, with 14 bases between them. CDR3 length equals 13 residues.

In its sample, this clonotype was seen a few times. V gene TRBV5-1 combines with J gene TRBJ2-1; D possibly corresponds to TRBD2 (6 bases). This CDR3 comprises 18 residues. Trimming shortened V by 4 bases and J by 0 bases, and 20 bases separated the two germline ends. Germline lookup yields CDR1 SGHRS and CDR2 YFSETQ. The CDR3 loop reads CASSTPQRAASSYNEQFF. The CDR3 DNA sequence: TGCGCCAGCAGCACCCCCCAGCGGGCCGCGAGCTCCTACAATGAGCAGTTCTTC. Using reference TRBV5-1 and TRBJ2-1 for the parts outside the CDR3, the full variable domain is KAGVTQTPRYLIKTRGQQVTLSCSPISGHRSVSWYQQTPGQGLQFLFEYFSETQRNKGNFPGRFSGRQFSNSRSEMNVSTLELGDSALYLCASSTPQRAASSYNEQFFGPGTRLTVL.

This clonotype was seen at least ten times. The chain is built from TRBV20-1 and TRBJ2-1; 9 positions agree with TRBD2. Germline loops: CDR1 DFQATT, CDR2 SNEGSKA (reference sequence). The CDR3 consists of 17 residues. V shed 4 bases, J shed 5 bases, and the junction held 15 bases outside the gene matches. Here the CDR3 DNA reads TGCAGTGCTACCCAGATGACTAGCGGAGCCCGAAACAATGAGCAGTTCTTC. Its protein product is CSATQMTSGARNNEQFF.

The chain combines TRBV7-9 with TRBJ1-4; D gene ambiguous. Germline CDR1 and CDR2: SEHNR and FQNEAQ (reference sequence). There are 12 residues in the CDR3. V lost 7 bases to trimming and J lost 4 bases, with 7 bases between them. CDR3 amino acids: CASNSDNEKLFF. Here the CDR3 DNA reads TGTGCCAGCAATTCTGATAATGAAAAACTGTTTTTT.

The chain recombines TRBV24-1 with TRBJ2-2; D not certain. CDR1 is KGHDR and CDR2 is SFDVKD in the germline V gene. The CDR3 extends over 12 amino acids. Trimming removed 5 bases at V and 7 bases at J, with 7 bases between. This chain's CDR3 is CATSVSGGELFF. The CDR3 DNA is TGTGCCACCAGTGTCTCAGGCGGGGAGCTGTTTTTT.

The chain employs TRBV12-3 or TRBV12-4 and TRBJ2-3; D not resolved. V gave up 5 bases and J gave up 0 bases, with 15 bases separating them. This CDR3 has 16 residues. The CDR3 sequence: CASSIFWRGSTDTQYF. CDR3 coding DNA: TGTGCCAGCAGTATCTTTTGGCGTGGGAGCACAGATACGCAGTATTTT.

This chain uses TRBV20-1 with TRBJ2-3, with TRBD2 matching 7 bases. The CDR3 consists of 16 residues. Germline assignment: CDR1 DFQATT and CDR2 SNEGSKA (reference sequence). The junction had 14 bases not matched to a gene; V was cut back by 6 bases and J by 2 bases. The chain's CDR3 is CSALLGGDLPTDTQYF. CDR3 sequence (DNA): TGCAGTGCACTACTGGGGGGGGACCTCCCCACAGATACGCAGTATTTT.

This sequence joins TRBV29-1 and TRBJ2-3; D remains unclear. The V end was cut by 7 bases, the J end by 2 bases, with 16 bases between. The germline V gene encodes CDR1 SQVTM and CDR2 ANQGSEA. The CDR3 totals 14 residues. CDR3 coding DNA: TGCAGCGCCTCCCCTCTGGCCCTCACAGATACGCAGTATTTT. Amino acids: CSASPLALTDTQYF.

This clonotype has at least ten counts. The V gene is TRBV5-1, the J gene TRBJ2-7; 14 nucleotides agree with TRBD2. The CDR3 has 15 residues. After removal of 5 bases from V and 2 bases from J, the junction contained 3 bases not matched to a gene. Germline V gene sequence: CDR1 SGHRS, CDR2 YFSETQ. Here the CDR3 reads CASRETSGRAYEQYF. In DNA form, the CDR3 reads TGCGCCAGCAGGGAGACTAGCGGGAGGGCCTACGAGCAGTACTTC.

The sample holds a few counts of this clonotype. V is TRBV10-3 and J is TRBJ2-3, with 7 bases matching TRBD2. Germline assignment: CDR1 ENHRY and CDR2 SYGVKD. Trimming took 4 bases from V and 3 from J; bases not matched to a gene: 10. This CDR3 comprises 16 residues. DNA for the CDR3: TGTGCCATCAGTGGTAATCGGGGGGTAGTAACAGATACGCAGTATTTT. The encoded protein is CAISGNRGVVTDTQYF.

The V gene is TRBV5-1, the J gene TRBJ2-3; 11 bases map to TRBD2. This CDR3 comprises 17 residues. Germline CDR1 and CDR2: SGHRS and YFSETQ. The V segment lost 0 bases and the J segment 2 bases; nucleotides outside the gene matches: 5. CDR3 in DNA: TGCGCCAGCAGCTTGGCGGATAGCGGGGGGGACACAGATACGCAGTATTTT. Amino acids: CASSLADSGGDTDTQYF.

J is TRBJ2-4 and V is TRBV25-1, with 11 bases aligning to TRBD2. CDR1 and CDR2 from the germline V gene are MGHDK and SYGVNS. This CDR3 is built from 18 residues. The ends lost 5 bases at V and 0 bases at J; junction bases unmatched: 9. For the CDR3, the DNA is TGTGCCAGCAGTCGAACTAGCGGGGGAACCTTAGCCAAAAACATTCAGTACTTC. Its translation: CASSRTSGGTLAKNIQYF.

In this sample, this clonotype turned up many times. Written as DNA, the CDR3 is TGTGCCAGCAGTTCCTCGGGGAATTCACCCCTCCACTTT. It is translated as CASSSSGNSPLHF. The gene calls are TRBV3-1 and TRBJ1-6; D call uncertain. Trimming removed 6 bases from V and 7 bases from J, with 10 bases in between. Looked up from germline, CDR1 is LGHDT and CDR2 is YNNKEL (reference sequence). The CDR3 loop spans 13 amino acids.

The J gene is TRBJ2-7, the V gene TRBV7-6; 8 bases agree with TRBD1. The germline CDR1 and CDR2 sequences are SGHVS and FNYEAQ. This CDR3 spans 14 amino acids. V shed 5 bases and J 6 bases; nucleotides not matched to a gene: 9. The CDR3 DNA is TGTGCCAGCAGCGCACGACAGGGGAAGAGCGAGCAGTACTTC. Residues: CASSARQGKSEQYF.

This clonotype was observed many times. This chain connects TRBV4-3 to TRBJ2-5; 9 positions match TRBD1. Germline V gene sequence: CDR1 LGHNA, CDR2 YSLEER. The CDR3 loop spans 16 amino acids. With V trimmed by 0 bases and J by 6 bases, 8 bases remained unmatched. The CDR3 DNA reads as TGCGCCAGCAGCCAAGAATCAGGGACAGGGAGACAGACCCAGTACTTC. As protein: CASSQESGTGRQTQYF.

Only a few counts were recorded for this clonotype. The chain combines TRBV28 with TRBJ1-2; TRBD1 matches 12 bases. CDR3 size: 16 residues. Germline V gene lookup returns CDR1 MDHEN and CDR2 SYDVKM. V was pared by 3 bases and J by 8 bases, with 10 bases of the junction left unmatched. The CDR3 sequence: CASSFSAGQGAGGYTF. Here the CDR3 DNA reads TGTGCCAGCAGTTTTTCAGCGGGACAGGGGGCTGGAGGCTACACCTTC.

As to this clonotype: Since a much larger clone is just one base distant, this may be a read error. The CDR3 DNA reads as TGTGCCAGCAGTACTTTCCATGAGCAGTACTTC. Amino acid sequence: CASSTFHEQYF. This sequence joins TRBV28 and TRBJ2-1, with D unresolved. The J call may not be correct, given that the DNA end is closer to TRBJ2-7. Germline V gene data show CDR1 as MDHEN and CDR2 as SYDVKM. The CDR3 length is 11 residues.

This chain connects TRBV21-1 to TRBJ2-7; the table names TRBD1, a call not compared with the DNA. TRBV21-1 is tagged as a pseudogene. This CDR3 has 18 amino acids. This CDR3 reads CASSKVSRSGSPYYEQYF. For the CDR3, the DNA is TGTGCCAGCAGCAAAGTTAGTCGCTCAGGGTCCCCCTACTACGAGCAGTACTTC.